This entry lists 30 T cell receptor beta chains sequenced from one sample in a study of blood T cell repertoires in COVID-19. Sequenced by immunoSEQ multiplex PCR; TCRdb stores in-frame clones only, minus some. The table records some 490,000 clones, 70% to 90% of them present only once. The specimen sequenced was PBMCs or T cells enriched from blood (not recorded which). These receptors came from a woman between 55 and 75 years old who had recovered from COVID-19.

The CDR3 protein is CASSLDRRPEEGETQYF. The CDR3 region has the DNA TGTGCCAGCAGCTTAGATCGACGGCCCGAGGAGGGTGAGACCCAGTACTTC. This chain joins TRBV11-3 and TRBJ2-5, with D maybe TRBD2 (6 bases). CDR3 length: 17 amino acids. Germline V gene data show CDR1 as SGHNT and CDR2 as YENEEA. V lost 0 bases and J lost 5, with 19 bases in between.

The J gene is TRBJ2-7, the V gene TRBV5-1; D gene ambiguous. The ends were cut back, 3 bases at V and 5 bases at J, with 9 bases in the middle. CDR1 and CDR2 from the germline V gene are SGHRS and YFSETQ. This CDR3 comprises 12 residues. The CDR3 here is CASSYSRDEQYF. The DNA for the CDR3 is TGCGCCAGCAGCTACTCCCGGGACGAGCAGTACTTC.

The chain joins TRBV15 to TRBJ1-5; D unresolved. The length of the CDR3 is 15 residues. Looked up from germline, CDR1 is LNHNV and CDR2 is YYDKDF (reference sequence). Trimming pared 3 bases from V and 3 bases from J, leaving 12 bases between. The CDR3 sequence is CATSSWAVYNQPQHF. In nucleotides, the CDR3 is TGTGCCACCAGCAGTTGGGCAGTTTACAATCAGCCCCAGCATTTT. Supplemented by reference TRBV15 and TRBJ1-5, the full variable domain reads DAMVIQNPRYQVTQFGKPVTLSCSQTLNHNVMYWYQQKSSQAPKLLFHYYDKDFNNEADTPDNFQSRRPNTSFCFLDIRSPGLGDTAMYLCATSSWAVYNQPQHFGDGTRLSIL.

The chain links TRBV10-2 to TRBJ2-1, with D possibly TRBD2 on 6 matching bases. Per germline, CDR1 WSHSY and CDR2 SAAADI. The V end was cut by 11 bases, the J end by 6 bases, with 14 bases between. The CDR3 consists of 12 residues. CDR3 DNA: TGCGCCTCGAGGAGGGCAGGCAATGAGCAGTTCTTC. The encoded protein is CASRRAGNEQFF.

CDR3 coding DNA: TGTGCCAGCAGTTACGAGGGGAGGGGGGCGGTCGAGCAGTACTTC. This translates into CASSYEGRGAVEQYF. The chain recombines TRBV6-5 with TRBJ2-7; D is perhaps TRBD2 (7 bases). The germline V gene encodes CDR1 MNHEY and CDR2 SVGAGI. V was cut by 2 bases and J by 6 bases, with 17 bases left in between. The CDR3 is made up of 15 amino acids.

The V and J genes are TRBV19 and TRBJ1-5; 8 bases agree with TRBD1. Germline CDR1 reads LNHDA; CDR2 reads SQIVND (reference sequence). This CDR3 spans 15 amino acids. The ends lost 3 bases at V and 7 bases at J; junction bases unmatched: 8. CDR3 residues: CASSMVGQGEQPQHF. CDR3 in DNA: TGTGCCAGTAGTATGGTTGGACAGGGTGAGCAGCCCCAGCATTTT.

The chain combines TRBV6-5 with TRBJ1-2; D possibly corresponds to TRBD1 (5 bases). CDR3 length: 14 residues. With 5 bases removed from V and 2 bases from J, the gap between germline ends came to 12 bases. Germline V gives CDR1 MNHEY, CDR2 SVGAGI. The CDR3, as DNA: TGTGCCAGCAGTCCTCGGGGGGTGAACTATGGCTACACCTTC. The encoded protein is CASSPRGVNYGYTF.

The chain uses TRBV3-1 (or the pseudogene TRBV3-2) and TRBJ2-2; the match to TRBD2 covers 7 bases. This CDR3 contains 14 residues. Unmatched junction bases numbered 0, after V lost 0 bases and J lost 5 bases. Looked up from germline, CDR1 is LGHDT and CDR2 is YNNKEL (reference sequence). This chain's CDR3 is CASSQEAGTGELFF. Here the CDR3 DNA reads TGTGCCAGCAGCCAAGAAGCGGGGACCGGGGAGCTGTTTTTT.

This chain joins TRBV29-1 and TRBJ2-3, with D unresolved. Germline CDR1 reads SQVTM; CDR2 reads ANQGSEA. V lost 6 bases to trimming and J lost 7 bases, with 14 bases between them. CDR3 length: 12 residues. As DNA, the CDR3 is TGCAGCGTCCGGAGAGGTATGAATACGCAGTATTTT. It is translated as CSVRRGMNTQYF.

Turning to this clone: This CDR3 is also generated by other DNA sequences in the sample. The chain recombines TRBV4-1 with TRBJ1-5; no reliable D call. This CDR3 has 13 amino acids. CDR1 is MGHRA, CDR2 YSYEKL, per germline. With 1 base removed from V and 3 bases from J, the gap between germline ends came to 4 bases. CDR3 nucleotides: TGCGCCAGCAGCCAAGTTCTCAATCAGCCCCAGCATTTT. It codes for CASSQVLNQPQHF.

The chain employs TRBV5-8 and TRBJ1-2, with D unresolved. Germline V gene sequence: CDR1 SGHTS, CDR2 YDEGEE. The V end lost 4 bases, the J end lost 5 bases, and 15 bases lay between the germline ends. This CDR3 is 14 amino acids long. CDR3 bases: TGTGCCAGCAGCACCGACAAGACCTTTTATGGCTACACCTTC. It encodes CASSTDKTFYGYTF. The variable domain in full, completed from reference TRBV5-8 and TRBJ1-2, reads EAGVTQSPTHLIKTRGQQATLRCSPISGHTSVYWYQQALGLGLQFLLWYDEGEERNRGNFPPRFSGRQFPNYSSELNVNALELEDSALYLCASSTDKTFYGYTFGSGTRLTVV.

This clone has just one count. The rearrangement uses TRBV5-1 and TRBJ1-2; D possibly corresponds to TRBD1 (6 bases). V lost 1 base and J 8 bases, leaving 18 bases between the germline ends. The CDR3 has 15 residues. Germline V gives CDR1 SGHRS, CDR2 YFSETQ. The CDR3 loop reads CASSLMDSRTTGYTF. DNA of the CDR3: TGCGCCAGCAGCTTGATGGACAGCAGAACCACGGGCTACACCTTC.

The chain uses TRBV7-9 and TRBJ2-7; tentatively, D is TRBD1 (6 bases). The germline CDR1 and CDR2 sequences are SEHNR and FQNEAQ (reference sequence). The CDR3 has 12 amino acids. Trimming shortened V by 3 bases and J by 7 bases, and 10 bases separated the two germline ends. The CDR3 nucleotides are TGTGCCAGCAGCTTGAAAGGGACAGAGCAGTACTTC. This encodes CASSLKGTEQYF.

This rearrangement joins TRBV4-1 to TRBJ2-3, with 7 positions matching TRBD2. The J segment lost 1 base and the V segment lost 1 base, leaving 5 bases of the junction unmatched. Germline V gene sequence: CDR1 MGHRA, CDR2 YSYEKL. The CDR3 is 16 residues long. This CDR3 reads CASSQVGLAGTDTQYF. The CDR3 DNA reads TGCGCCAGCAGCCAAGTCGGCCTAGCGGGCACAGATACGCAGTATTTT.

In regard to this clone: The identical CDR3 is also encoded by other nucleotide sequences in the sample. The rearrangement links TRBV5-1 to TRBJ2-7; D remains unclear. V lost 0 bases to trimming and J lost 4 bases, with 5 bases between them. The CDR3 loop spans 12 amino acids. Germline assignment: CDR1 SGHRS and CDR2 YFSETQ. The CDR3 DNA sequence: TGCGCCAGCAGCTTGGGCCAGTACGAGCAGTACTTC. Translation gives CASSLGQYEQYF.

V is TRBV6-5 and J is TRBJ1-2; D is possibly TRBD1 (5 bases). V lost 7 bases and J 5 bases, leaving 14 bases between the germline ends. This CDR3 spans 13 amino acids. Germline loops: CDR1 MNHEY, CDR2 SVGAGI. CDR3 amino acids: CASIDSKGYGYTF. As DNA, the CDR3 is TGTGCCAGCATAGACAGTAAGGGGTATGGCTACACCTTC.

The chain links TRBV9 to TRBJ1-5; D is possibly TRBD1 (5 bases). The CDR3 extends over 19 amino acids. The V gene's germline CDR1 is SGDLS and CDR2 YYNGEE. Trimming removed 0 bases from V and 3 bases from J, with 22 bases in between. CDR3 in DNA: TGTGCCAGCAGCGTAGTGAGTAGATTGGGCAGGGCCTACAATCAGCCCCAGCATTTT. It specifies CASSVVSRLGRAYNQPQHF.

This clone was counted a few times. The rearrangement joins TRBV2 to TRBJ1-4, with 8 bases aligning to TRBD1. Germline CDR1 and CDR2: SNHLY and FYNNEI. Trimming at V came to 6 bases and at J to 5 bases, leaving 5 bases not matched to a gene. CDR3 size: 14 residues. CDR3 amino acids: CASRMTGANEKLFF. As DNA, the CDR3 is TGTGCCAGCAGGATGACAGGGGCAAATGAAAAACTGTTTTTT.

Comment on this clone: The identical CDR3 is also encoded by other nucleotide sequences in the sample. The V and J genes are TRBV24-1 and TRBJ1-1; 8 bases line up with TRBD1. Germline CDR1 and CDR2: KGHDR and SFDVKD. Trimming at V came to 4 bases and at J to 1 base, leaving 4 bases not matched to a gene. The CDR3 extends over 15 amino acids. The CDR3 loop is CATSDPGQGNTEAFF. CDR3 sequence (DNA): TGTGCCACCAGTGACCCCGGACAGGGGAACACTGAAGCTTTCTTT.

CDR3: CATSSDRGNEQFF. CDR3 in DNA: TGTGCCACCAGCAGTGACAGGGGCAATGAGCAGTTCTTC. The V call is TRBV15, the J call TRBJ2-1, with TRBD1 matching over 8 bases. Per germline, CDR1 LNHNV and CDR2 YYDKDF (reference sequence). Trimming cost V 3 bases and J 6 bases; bases outside gene matches: 1. CDR3 size: 13 residues.

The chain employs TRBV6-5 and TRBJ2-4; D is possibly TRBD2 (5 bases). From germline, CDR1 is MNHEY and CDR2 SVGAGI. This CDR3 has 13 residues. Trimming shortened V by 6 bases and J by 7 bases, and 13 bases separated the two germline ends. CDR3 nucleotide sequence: TGTGCCAGCAGGCCCGACGGGGTGAACATTCAGTACTTC. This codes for CASRPDGVNIQYF.

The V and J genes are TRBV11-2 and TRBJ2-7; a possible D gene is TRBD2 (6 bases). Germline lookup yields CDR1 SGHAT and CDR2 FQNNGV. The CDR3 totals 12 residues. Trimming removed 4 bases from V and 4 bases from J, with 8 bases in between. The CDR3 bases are TGTGCCAGCAGCTACGGGGGTTACGAGCAGTACTTC. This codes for CASSYGGYEQYF.

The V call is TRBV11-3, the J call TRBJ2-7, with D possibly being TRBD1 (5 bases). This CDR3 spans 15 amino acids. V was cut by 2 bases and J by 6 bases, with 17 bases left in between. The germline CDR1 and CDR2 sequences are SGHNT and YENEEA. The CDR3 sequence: CASSLFGQSLPEQYF. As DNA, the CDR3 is TGTGCCAGCAGCTTATTTGGACAATCGCTTCCCGAGCAGTACTTC.

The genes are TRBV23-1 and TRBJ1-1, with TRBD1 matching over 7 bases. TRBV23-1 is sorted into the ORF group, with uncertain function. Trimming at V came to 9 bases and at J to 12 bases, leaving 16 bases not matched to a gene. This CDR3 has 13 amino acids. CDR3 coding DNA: TGCGCCAGGAAGGAAGAGGGGGCGATTTTGTCTTTCTTT. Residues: CARKEEGAILSFF.

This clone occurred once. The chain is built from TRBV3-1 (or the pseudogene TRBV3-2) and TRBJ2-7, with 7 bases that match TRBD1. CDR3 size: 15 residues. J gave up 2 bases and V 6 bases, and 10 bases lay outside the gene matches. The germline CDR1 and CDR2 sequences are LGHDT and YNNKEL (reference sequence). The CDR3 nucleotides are TGTGCCAGCAGTCTTCTCCTCGGGACAGCCTACGAGCAGTACTTC. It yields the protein CASSLLLGTAYEQYF.

CDR3 nucleotide sequence: TGCGCCAGCAGCTTGGCCCGGGGGGGCACAGATACGCAGTATTTT. Residues: CASSLARGGTDTQYF. The chain couples TRBV5-1 to TRBJ2-3; 7 bases line up with TRBD2. The trim removed 0 bases at V and 1 base at J, leaving 2 bases unmatched. The germline gives CDR1 SGHRS, CDR2 YFSETQ. The CDR3 spans 15 residues.

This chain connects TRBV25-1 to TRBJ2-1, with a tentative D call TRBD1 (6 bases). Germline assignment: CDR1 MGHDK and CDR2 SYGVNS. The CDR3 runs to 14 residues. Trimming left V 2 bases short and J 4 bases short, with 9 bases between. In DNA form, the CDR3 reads TGTGCCAGCAGTGAAGCAGGGGCTTACAATGAGCAGTTCTTC. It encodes CASSEAGAYNEQFF.

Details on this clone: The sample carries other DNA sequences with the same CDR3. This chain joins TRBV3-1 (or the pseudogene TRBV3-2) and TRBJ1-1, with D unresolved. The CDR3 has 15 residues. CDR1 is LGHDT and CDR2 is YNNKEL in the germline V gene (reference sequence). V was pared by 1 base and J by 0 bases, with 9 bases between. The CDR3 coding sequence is TGTGCCAGCAGCCAAGCCCCGGGGTTGAACACTGAAGCTTTCTTT. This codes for CASSQAPGLNTEAFF.

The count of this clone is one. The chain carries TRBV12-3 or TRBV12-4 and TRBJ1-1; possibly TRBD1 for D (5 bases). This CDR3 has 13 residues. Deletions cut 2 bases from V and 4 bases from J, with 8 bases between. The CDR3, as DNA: TGTGCCAGCAGTTTACAGGGCTCCACTGAAGCTTTCTTT. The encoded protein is CASSLQGSTEAFF.

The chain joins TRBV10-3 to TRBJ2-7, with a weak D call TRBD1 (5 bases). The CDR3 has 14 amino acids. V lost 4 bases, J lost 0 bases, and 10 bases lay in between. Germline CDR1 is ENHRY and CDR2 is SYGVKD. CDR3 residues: CAISARQSSYEQYF. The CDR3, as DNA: TGTGCCATCAGTGCAAGACAGAGCTCCTACGAGCAGTACTTC.